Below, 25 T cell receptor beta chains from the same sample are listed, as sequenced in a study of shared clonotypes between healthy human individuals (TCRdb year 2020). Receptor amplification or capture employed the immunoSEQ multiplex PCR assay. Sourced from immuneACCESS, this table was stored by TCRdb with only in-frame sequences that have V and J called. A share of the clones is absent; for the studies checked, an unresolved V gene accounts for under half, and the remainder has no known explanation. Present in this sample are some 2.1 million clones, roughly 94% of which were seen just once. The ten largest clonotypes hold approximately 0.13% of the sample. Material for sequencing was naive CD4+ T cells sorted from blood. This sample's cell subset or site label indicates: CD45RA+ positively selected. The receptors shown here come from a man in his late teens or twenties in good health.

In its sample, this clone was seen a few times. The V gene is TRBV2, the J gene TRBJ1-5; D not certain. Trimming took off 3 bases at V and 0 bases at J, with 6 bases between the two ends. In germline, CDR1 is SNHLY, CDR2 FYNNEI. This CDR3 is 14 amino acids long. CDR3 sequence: CASSEGNSNQPQHF. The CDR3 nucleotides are TGTGCCAGCAGTGAGGGGAATAGCAATCAGCCCCAGCATTTT.

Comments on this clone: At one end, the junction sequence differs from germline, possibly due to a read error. The CDR3 sequence is CASSLGPSGNTIYF. DNA of the CDR3: TGTGCTAGCAGCTTAGGCCCCTCTGGAAACACCATATATTTT. This chain uses TRBV7-7 with TRBJ1-3; D remains unclear. The CDR3 spans 14 residues. CDR1 is SSHAT and CDR2 is FNYEAQ in the germline V gene (reference sequence).

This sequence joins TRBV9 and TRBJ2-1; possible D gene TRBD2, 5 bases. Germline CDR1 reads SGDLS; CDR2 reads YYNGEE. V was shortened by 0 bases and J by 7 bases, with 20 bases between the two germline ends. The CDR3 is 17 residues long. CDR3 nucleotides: TGTGCCAGCAGCGTAGGGGCCCTGGCGGGTACCTGGAATGAGCAGTTCTTC. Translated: CASSVGALAGTWNEQFF.

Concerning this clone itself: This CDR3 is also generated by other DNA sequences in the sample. CDR3 bases: TGCGCCAGCAGCCTCGGCGGGGGGCCCCAAGAGACCCAGTACTTC. It specifies CASSLGGGPQETQYF. V and J are TRBV5-1 and TRBJ2-5; 8 bases agree with TRBD2. The length of the CDR3 is 15 residues. Germline-derived CDR1 and CDR2 are SGHRS and YFSETQ. V shed 4 bases, J shed 1 base, and the junction held 6 bases outside the gene matches. The complete variable domain, with remaining parts taken from reference TRBV5-1 and TRBJ2-5, reads KAGVTQTPRYLIKTRGQQVTLSCSPISGHRSVSWYQQTPGQGLQFLFEYFSETQRNKGNFPGRFSGRQFSNSRSEMNVSTLELGDSALYLCASSLGGGPQETQYFGPGTRLLVL.

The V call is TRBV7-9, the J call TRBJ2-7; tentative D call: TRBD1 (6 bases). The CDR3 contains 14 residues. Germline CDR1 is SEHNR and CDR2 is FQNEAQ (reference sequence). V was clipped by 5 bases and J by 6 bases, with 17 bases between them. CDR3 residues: CASSPSRGFGEQYF. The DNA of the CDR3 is TGTGCCAGCAGCCCAAGCAGGGGATTCGGCGAGCAGTACTTC.

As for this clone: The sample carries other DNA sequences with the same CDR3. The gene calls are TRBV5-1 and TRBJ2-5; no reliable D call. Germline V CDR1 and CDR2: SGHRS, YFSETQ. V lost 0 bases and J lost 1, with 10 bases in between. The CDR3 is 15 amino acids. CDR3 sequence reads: CASSLEGRFQETQYF. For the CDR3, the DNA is TGCGCCAGCAGCTTGGAGGGCAGATTCCAAGAGACCCAGTACTTC.

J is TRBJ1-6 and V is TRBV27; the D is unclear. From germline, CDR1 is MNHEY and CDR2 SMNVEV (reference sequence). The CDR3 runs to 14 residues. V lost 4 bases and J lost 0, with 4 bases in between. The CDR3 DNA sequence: TGTGCCAGCAGTTCGAGCTCCTATAATTCACCCCTCCACTTT. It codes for CASSSSSYNSPLHF.

The CDR3 protein is CASSMLGGETQYF. CDR3 bases: TGTGCCAGTAGTATGTTGGGGGGCGAGACCCAGTACTTC. The chain links TRBV19 to TRBJ2-5; either TRBD1 or TRBD2 may supply D (6 bases each). The CDR3 loop spans 13 amino acids. CDR1 LNHDA and CDR2 SQIVND come from the germline V gene (reference sequence). V gave up 3 bases and J gave up 5 bases, with 10 bases separating them.

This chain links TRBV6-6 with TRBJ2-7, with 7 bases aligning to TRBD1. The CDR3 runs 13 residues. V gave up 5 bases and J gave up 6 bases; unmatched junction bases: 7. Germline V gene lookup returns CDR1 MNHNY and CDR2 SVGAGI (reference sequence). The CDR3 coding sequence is TGTGCCAGCAGTCAAGACAGGGTTCGCGAGCAGTACTTC. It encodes CASSQDRVREQYF.

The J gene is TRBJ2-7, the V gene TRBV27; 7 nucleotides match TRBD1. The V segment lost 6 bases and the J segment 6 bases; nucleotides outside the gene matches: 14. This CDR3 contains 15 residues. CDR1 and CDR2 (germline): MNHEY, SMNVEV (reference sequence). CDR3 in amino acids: CASSTNSLGQSEQYF. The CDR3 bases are TGTGCCAGCAGCACAAACTCCCTGGGACAGAGCGAGCAGTACTTC.

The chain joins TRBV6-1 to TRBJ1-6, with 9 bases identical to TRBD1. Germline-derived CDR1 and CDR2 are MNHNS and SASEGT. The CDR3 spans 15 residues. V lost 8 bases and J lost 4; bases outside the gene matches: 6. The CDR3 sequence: CASQTGGYYNSPLHF. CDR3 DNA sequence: TGTGCCAGCCAAACAGGGGGCTATTATAATTCACCCCTCCACTTT.

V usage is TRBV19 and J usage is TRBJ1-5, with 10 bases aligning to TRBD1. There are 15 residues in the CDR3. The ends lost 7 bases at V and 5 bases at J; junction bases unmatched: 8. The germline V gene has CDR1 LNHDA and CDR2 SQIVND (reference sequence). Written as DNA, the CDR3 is TGTGCCAGTATCGAAGACAGGGGGCAGGATCAGCCCCAGCATTTT. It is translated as CASIEDRGQDQPQHF. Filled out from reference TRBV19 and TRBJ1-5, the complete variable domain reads DGGITQSPKYLFRKEGQNVTLSCEQNLNHDAMYWYRQDPGQGLRLIYYSQIVNDFQKGDIAEGYSVSREKKESFPLTVTSAQKNPTAFYLCASIEDRGQDQPQHFGDGTRLSIL.

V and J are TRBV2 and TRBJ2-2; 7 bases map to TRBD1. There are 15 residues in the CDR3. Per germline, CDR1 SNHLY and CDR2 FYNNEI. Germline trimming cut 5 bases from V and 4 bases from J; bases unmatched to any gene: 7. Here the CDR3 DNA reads TGTGCCAGCAGTCCAACAGGGGCTAGCACCGGGGAGCTGTTTTTT. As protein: CASSPTGASTGELFF.

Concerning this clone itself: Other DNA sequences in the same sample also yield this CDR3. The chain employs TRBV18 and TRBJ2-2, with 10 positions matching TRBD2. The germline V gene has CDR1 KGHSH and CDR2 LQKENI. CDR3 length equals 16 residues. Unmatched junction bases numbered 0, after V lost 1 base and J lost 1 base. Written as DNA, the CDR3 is TGTGCCAGCTCACCACGACTAGCGGGGAACACCGGGGAGCTGTTTTTT. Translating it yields CASSPRLAGNTGELFF.

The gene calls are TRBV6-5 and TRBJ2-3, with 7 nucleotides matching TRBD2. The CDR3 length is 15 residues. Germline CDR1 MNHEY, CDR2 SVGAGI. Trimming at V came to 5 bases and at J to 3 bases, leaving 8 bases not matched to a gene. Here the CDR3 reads CASSRGGMGTDTQYF. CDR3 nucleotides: TGTGCCAGCAGTCGCGGGGGAATGGGAACAGATACGCAGTATTTT.

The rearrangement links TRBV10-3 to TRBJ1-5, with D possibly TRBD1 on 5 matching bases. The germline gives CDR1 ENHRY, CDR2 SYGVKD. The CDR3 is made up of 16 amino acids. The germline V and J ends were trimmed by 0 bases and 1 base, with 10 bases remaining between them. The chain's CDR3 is CAISESKGVSNQPQHF. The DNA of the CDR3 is TGTGCCATCAGTGAGTCGAAAGGGGTGAGCAATCAGCCCCAGCATTTT.

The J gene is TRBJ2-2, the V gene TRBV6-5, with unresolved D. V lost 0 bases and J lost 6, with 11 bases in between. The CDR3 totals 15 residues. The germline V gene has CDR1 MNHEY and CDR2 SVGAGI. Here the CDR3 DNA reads TGTGCCAGCAGTTACTCGATAACTTGGGCCGGGGAGCTGTTTTTT. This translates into CASSYSITWAGELFF.

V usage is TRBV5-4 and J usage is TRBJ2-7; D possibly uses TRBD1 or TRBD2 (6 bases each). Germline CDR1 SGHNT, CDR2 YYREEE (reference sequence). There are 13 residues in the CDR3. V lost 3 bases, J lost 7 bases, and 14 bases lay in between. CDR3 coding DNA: TGTGCCAGCAGCTCCCCACAGGGAGGAGAGCAGTACTTC. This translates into CASSSPQGGEQYF.

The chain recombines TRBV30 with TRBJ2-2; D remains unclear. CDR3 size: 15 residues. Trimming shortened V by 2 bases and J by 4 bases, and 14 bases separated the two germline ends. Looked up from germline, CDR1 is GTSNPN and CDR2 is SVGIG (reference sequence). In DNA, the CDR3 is TGTGCCTGGAGTCAAAATACGGAGCGCACCGGGGAGCTGTTTTTT. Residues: CAWSQNTERTGELFF.

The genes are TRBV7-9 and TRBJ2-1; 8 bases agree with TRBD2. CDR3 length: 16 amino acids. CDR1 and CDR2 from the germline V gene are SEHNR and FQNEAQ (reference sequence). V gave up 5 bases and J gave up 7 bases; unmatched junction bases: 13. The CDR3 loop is CASSPGLALNGNEQFF. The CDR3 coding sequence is TGTGCCAGCAGCCCCGGACTAGCATTAAATGGTAATGAGCAGTTCTTC.

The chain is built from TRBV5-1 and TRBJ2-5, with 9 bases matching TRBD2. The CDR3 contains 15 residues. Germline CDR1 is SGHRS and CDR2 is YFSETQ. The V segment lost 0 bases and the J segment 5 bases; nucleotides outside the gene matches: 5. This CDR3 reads CASSLGSTSGETQYF. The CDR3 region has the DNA TGCGCCAGCAGCTTGGGTTCGACTAGCGGCGAGACCCAGTACTTC.

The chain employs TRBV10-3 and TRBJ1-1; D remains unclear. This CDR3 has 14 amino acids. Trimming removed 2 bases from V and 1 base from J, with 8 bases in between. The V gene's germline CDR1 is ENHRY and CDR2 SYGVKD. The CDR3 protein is CAISEGQQNTEAFF. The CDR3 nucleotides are TGTGCCATCAGTGAGGGGCAGCAGAACACTGAAGCTTTCTTT.

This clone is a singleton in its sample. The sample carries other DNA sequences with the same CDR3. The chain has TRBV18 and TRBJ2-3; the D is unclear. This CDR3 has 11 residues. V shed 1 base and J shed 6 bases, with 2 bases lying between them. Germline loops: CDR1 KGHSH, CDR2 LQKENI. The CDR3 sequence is CASSPQDTQYF. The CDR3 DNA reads TGTGCCAGCTCACCACAGGATACGCAGTATTTT.

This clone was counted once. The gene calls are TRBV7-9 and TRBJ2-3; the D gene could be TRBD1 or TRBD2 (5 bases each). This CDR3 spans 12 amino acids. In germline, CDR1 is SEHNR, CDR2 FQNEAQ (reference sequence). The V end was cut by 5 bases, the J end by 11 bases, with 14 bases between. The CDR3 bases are TGTGCCAGCAGCCTGGGGACCCCGCGGCAGTATTTT. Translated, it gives CASSLGTPRQYF.

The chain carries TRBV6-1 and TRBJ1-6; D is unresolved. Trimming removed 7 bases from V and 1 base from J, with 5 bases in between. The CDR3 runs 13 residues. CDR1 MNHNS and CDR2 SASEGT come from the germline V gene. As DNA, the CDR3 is TGTGCCAGCATGGGTTCCTATAATTCACCCCTCCACTTT. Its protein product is CASMGSYNSPLHF.